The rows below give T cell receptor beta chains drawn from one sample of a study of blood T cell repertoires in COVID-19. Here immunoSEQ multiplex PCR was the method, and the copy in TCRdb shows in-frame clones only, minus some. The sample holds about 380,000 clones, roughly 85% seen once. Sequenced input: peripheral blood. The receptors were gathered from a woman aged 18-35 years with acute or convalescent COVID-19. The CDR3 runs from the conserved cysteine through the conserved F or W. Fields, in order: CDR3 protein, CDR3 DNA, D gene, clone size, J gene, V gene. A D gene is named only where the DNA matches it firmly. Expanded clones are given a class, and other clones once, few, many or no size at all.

CDR3aa: CASSRNLATSTDTQYF; CDR3nt: TGTGCCAGCAGCCGAAACCTAGCGACTAGCACAGATACGCAGTATTTT; d_gene: .; abundance: .; j_gene: TRBJ2-3; v_gene: TRBV7-9
CDR3aa: CASSRGLVFGANVLTF; CDR3nt: TGTGCCAGCAGCCGGGGACTAGTATTTGGGGCCAACGTCCTGACTTTC; d_gene: TRBD2; abundance: .; j_gene: TRBJ2-6; v_gene: TRBV3-1/TRBV3-2
CDR3aa: CASSIDNFSSYEQYF; CDR3nt: TGTGCCAGCAGTATCGACAACTTCAGCTCCTACGAGCAGTACTTC; d_gene: .; abundance: .; j_gene: TRBJ2-7; v_gene: TRBV7-3
CDR3aa: CATSDPITRDTQYF; CDR3nt: TGTGCCACCAGTGACCCTATAACTAGAGATACGCAGTATTTT; d_gene: .; abundance: .; j_gene: TRBJ2-3; v_gene: TRBV24-1
CDR3aa: CASSFKVPGLAAYNEQFF; CDR3nt: TGCGCCAGCAGCTTTAAAGTCCCGGGACTAGCCGCTTACAATGAGCAGTTCTTC; d_gene: TRBD2; abundance: once; j_gene: TRBJ2-1; v_gene: TRBV5-1
CDR3aa: CASSVGVEGAPYTF; CDR3nt: TGTGCCAGCAGCGTAGGAGTCGAGGGGGCCCCCTACACCTTC; d_gene: TRBD1; abundance: once; j_gene: TRBJ1-2; v_gene: TRBV9
CDR3aa: CAWAGFAEAFF; CDR3nt: TGTGCCTGGGCAGGATTTGCTGAAGCTTTCTTT; d_gene: .; abundance: once; j_gene: TRBJ1-1; v_gene: TRBV30
CDR3aa: CASSGLRKYGEAFF; CDR3nt: TGTGCCAGCAGCGGACTACGCAAGTATGGTGAAGCTTTCTTT; d_gene: .; abundance: .; j_gene: TRBJ1-1; v_gene: TRBV21-1
CDR3aa: CASNVGAYEQYF; CDR3nt: TGTGCCAGCAATGTCGGGGCCTACGAGCAGTACTTC; d_gene: .; abundance: few; j_gene: TRBJ2-7; v_gene: TRBV6-6
CDR3aa: CASSYKGGSTEAFF; CDR3nt: TGTGCCAGCAGTTACAAGGGAGGGTCCACTGAAGCTTTCTTT; d_gene: .; abundance: .; j_gene: TRBJ1-1; v_gene: TRBV2
CDR3aa: CASSQDFGGGYTF; CDR3nt: TGTGCCAGCAGCCAAGATTTTGGCGGGGGCTACACCTTC; d_gene: .; abundance: once; j_gene: TRBJ1-2; v_gene: TRBV14
CDR3aa: CASSVGLAGGKETQYF; CDR3nt: TGTGCCAGCAGCGTAGGACTAGCGGGAGGGAAAGAGACCCAGTACTTC; d_gene: TRBD2; abundance: .; j_gene: TRBJ2-5; v_gene: TRBV9
CDR3aa: CASSEGRTPPYEQYF; CDR3nt: TGTGCCAGCAGCGAAGGGAGGACACCTCCTTACGAGCAGTACTTC; d_gene: .; abundance: .; j_gene: TRBJ2-7; v_gene: TRBV9
CDR3aa: CASSVAVRGRGEETQYF; CDR3nt: TGTGCCAGCAGCGTAGCGGTCAGGGGGCGCGGAGAGGAGACCCAGTACTTC; d_gene: TRBD1; abundance: .; j_gene: TRBJ2-5; v_gene: TRBV9
CDR3aa: CASSLTGLNTEAFF; CDR3nt: TGTGCCAGCTCACTGACAGGGCTGAACACTGAAGCTTTCTTT; d_gene: TRBD1; abundance: .; j_gene: TRBJ1-1; v_gene: TRBV18
CDR3aa: CASSEGAGGSPLHF; CDR3nt: TGTGCCAGCAGTGAAGGTGCGGGAGGTTCACCCCTCCACTTT; d_gene: .; abundance: .; j_gene: TRBJ1-6; v_gene: TRBV2
CDR3aa: CASRTGENEKLFF; CDR3nt: TGTGCCAGTAGGACAGGGGAGAATGAAAAACTGTTTTTT; d_gene: TRBD1; abundance: .; j_gene: TRBJ1-4; v_gene: TRBV6-5
CDR3aa: CASSLAYRRGPREQYF; CDR3nt: TGTGCCAGCAGCTTAGCCTACCGCAGGGGCCCAAGGGAGCAGTACTTC; d_gene: .; abundance: once; j_gene: TRBJ2-7; v_gene: TRBV7-9
CDR3aa: CASSLRTGGKGNQPQHF; CDR3nt: TGTGCCAGCAGTTTAAGGACAGGGGGAAAGGGCAATCAGCCCCAGCATTTT; d_gene: TRBD1; abundance: .; j_gene: TRBJ1-5; v_gene: TRBV28
CDR3aa: CASRGRPPSNQPQHF; CDR3nt: TGTGCCTCCCGTGGCAGGCCACCGAGCAATCAGCCCCAGCATTTT; d_gene: .; abundance: .; j_gene: TRBJ1-5; v_gene: TRBV6-4
CDR3aa: CASSVGTSDEPLHF; CDR3nt: TGTGCCAGCAGCGTAGGGACTAGCGATGAACCCCTCCACTTT; d_gene: .; abundance: .; j_gene: TRBJ1-6; v_gene: TRBV9
CDR3aa: CATSRDWTGNSPLHF; CDR3nt: TGTGCCACCAGCAGAGATTGGACAGGGAATTCACCCCTCCACTTT; d_gene: TRBD1; abundance: few; j_gene: TRBJ1-6; v_gene: TRBV15
CDR3aa: CASSPWGGGGNTIYF; CDR3nt: TGTGCCAGCTCCCCCTGGGGAGGAGGAGGAAACACCATATATTTT; d_gene: .; abundance: .; j_gene: TRBJ1-3; v_gene: TRBV28
CDR3aa: CASSQDFTGNQPQHF; CDR3nt: TGTGCCAGCAGCCAAGATTTCACGGGCAATCAGCCCCAGCATTTT; d_gene: .; abundance: once; j_gene: TRBJ1-5; v_gene: TRBV3-1/TRBV3-2
CDR3aa: CASSQGQGNSYGYTF; CDR3nt: TGCGCCAGCAGCCAAGGACAGGGTAATTCTTATGGCTACACCTTC; d_gene: TRBD1; abundance: .; j_gene: TRBJ1-2; v_gene: TRBV4-1
CDR3aa: CASRSDQDSSYEQYF; CDR3nt: TGTGCCAGCAGATCCGACCAGGACAGCTCCTACGAGCAGTACTTC; d_gene: .; abundance: .; j_gene: TRBJ2-7; v_gene: TRBV19
CDR3aa: CAWSVGWQGRNTEAFF; CDR3nt: TGTGCCTGGAGTGTAGGTTGGCAGGGTCGGAACACTGAAGCTTTCTTT; d_gene: .; abundance: .; j_gene: TRBJ1-1; v_gene: TRBV30
CDR3aa: CATQDRAGNQPQHF; CDR3nt: TGTGCCACCCAGGACAGGGCGGGCAATCAGCCCCAGCATTTT; d_gene: TRBD1; abundance: .; j_gene: TRBJ1-5; v_gene: TRBV24-1
CDR3aa: CASSFGIGGISPLHF; CDR3nt: TGTGCCAGCAGCTTCGGAATCGGGGGTATCTCACCCCTCCACTTT; d_gene: .; abundance: .; j_gene: TRBJ1-6; v_gene: TRBV7-2
CDR3aa: CASSWGSSSGNTIYF; CDR3nt: TGTGCCAGCAGCTGGGGCAGCAGCTCTGGAAACACCATATATTTT; d_gene: .; abundance: .; j_gene: TRBJ1-3; v_gene: TRBV5-6
CDR3aa: CASSFRTGGRNSPLHF; CDR3nt: TGTGCCAGCAGTTTTCGGACAGGGGGGCGGAATTCACCCCTCCACTTT; d_gene: TRBD1; abundance: .; j_gene: TRBJ1-6; v_gene: TRBV28
CDR3aa: CASTQTQGSVAGYGYTF; CDR3nt: TGTGCCAGCACCCAAACACAGGGCTCTGTCGCGGGCTATGGCTACACCTTC; d_gene: .; abundance: .; j_gene: TRBJ1-2; v_gene: TRBV28
CDR3aa: CASRLGGSYEQYF; CDR3nt: TGTGCCAGCAGGTTGGGAGGGTCCTACGAGCAGTACTTC; d_gene: TRBD2; abundance: .; j_gene: TRBJ2-7; v_gene: TRBV28
CDR3aa: CASSQETGAGKNIQYF; CDR3nt: TGTGCCAGCAGCCAAGAAACAGGGGCCGGCAAAAACATTCAGTACTTC; d_gene: TRBD1; abundance: .; j_gene: TRBJ2-4; v_gene: TRBV14
CDR3aa: CASSLGRGQGYTF; CDR3nt: TGTGCCAGCAGCTTAGGGAGGGGGCAAGGCTACACCTTC; d_gene: TRBD1; abundance: few; j_gene: TRBJ1-2; v_gene: TRBV7-2
CDR3aa: CASSLYLAGAYEQYF; CDR3nt: TGTGCCAGCAGCTTATATCTAGCGGGGGCCTACGAGCAGTACTTC; d_gene: TRBD2; abundance: .; j_gene: TRBJ2-7; v_gene: TRBV7-2
CDR3aa: CASSNRGVTYGYTF; CDR3nt: TGTGCCAGCAGCAACAGGGGTGTCACCTATGGCTACACCTTC; d_gene: TRBD1; abundance: .; j_gene: TRBJ1-2; v_gene: TRBV6-5
CDR3aa: CASSLGRSVPDTQYF; CDR3nt: TGTGCCAGCAGCCTAGGGAGGAGCGTCCCAGATACGCAGTATTTT; d_gene: .; abundance: .; j_gene: TRBJ2-3; v_gene: TRBV9
CDR3aa: CAWRASGGYNEQFF; CDR3nt: TGTGCCTGGAGAGCTAGCGGGGGATACAATGAGCAGTTCTTC; d_gene: TRBD2; abundance: .; j_gene: TRBJ2-1; v_gene: TRBV30
CDR3aa: CAMTGESTEAFF; CDR3nt: TGTGCCATGACAGGGGAATCCACTGAAGCTTTCTTT; d_gene: TRBD1; abundance: .; j_gene: TRBJ1-1; v_gene: TRBV10-3
CDR3aa: CAIAEGSGNTIYF; CDR3nt: TGTGCCATTGCAGAGGGCTCTGGAAACACCATATATTTT; d_gene: .; abundance: .; j_gene: TRBJ1-3; v_gene: TRBV19
CDR3aa: CASSLLVGGGATDTQYF; CDR3nt: TGTGCCAGCAGCTTGTTGGTGGGAGGTGGGGCCACAGATACGCAGTATTTT; d_gene: .; abundance: .; j_gene: TRBJ2-3; v_gene: TRBV5-4
CDR3aa: CASSQDRGQGTFGRGYTF; CDR3nt: TGTGCCAGCAGCCAAGATCGGGGGCAGGGAACCTTCGGGAGGGGCTACACCTTC; d_gene: .; abundance: .; j_gene: TRBJ1-2; v_gene: TRBV14
CDR3aa: CASSQGFFYGYTF; CDR3nt: TGTGCCAGCTCGCAGGGCTTCTTCTATGGCTACACCTTC; d_gene: .; abundance: .; j_gene: TRBJ1-2; v_gene: TRBV9
CDR3aa: CASSIGHLAYGYTF; CDR3nt: TGTGCCAGTAGTATAGGCCACCTAGCCTATGGCTACACCTTC; d_gene: .; abundance: .; j_gene: TRBJ1-2; v_gene: TRBV19
CDR3aa: CASRGAGGEGYTF; CDR3nt: TGTGCCAGCAGGGGCGCAGGAGGGGAGGGCTACACCTTC; d_gene: .; abundance: .; j_gene: TRBJ1-2; v_gene: TRBV6-5
CDR3aa: CSVFLTGSNEKLFF; CDR3nt: TGCAGCGTTTTTTTGACAGGGTCTAATGAAAAACTGTTTTTT; d_gene: TRBD1; abundance: .; j_gene: TRBJ1-4; v_gene: TRBV29-1
CDR3aa: CASSSGGGDTEAFF; CDR3nt: TGTGCCAGCAGTTCGGGAGGGGGTGATACTGAAGCTTTCTTT; d_gene: .; abundance: few; j_gene: TRBJ1-1; v_gene: TRBV25-1
CDR3aa: CASSSPVVAGHTDTQYF; CDR3nt: TGTGCCAGCAGCTCCCCGGTGGTAGCGGGGCACACAGATACGCAGTATTTT; d_gene: TRBD2; abundance: .; j_gene: TRBJ2-3; v_gene: TRBV7-2